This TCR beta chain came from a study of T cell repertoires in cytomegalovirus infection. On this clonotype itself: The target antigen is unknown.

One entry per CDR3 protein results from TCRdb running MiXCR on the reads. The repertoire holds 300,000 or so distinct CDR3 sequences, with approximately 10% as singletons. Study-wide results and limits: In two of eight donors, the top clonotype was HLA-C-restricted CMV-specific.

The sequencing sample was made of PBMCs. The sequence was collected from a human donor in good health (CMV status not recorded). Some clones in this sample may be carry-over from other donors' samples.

In DNA form, the CDR3 reads TGTGCCTCAGCAGCACCCACCGGGGAGCTGTTTTTT. Protein: CASAAPTGELFF. The chain couples TRBV9 to TRBJ2-2, with no clear D. The CDR3 length is 12 residues. Trimming pared 10 bases from V and 4 bases from J, leaving 11 bases between. Germline CDR1 is SGDLS and CDR2 is YYNGEE.